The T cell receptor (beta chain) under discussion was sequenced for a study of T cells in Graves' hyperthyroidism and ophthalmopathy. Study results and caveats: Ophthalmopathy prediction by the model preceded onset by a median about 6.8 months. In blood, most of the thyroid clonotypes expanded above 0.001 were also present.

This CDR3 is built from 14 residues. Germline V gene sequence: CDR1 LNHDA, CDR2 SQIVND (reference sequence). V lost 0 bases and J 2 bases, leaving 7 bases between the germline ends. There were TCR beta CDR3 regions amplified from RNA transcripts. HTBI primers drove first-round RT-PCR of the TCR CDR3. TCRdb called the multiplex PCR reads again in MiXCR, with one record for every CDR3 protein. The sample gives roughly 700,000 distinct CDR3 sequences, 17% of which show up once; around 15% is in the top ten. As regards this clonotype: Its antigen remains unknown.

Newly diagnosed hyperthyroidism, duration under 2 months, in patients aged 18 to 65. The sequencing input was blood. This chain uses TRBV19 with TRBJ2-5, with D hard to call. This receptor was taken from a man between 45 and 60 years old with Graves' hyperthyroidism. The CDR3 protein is CASSIDHSQETQYF. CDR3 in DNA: TGTGCCAGTAGTATAGACCACAGTCAAGAGACCCAGTACTTC.